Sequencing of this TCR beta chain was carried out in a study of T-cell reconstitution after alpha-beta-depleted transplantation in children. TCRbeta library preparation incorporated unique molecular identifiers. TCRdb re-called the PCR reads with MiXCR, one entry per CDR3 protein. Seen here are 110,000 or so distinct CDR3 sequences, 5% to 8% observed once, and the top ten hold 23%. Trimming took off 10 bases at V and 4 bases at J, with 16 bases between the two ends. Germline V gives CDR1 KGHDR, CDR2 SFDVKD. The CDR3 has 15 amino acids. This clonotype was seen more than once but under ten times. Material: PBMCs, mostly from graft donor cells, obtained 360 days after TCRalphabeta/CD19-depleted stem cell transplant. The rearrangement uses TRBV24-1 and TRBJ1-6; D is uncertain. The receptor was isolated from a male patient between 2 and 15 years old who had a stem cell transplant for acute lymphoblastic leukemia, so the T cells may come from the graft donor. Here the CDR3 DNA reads TGTGCCACAGCGGACGGGAGATCTTATAATTCACCCCTCCACTTT. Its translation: CATADGRSYNSPLHF.